This is a list of T cell receptor beta chains from one sample in a study of cytomegalovirus exposure and HLA in healthy donors. The repertoire was sequenced with immunoSEQ multiplex PCR; TCRdb's copy has only in-frame clones and lacks some. The table has around 150,000 clones, around four fifths seen once. Specimen: PBMCs. These receptor sequences come from a man aged 30-40 years in good health and CMV-seropositive. CDR3s include the opening cysteine and the closing phenylalanine or tryptophan. The D gene is left open where the match is weak. Expanded clones are given a class, and other clones once, few, many or no size at all.

clone_size j_call d_call v_call cdr3_nt cdr3_aa
- TRBJ1-4 - TRBV18 TGTGCCAGCTCATCAGACAGGATTAATGAAAAACTGTTTTTT CASSSDRINEKLFF
once TRBJ1-1 TRBD1 TRBV5-1 TGCGCCAGCAGCGAGGGGGCGAGGAACACTGAAGCTTTCTTT CASSEGARNTEAFF
- TRBJ2-2 TRBD1 TRBV4-1 TGCGCCAGCAGCCAAGGACAGGGTGTCCTTGGCGGGGAGCTGTTTTTT CASSQGQGVLGGELFF
many TRBJ1-1 - TRBV20-1 TGCAGCAACAGACAGAACACTGAAGCTTTCTTT CSNRQNTEAFF
- TRBJ1-1 - TRBV6-5 TGTGCCAGCAGTTACGGACAACTGAACACTGAAGCTTTCTTT CASSYGQLNTEAFF
- TRBJ1-3 - TRBV7-6 TGTGCCAGCAGCCCCTGGCAGGAATCTGGAAACACCATATATTTT CASSPWQESGNTIYF
once TRBJ2-5 TRBD2 TRBV5-1 TGCGCCAGCAGCCGAGGGACTAGCGGCCAAGAGACCCAGTACTTC CASSRGTSGQETQYF
few TRBJ1-3 - TRBV7-6 TGTGCCAGCAGCTCAGGCCTGACAGCGACCTCTGGAAACACCATATATTTT CASSSGLTATSGNTIYF
once TRBJ1-1 TRBD1 TRBV18 TGTGCCAGCTCAGCCGGGACAGGACGTCCCACGGACACTGAAGCTTTCTTT CASSAGTGRPTDTEAFF
once TRBJ1-2 - TRBV5-1 TGCGCCAGCAGCTTGCGACAGGACGCCAGAGGCTACACCTTC CASSLRQDARGYTF
few TRBJ1-5 - TRBV4-3 TGCGCCAGCAGCCAAGATTTGGCGGCGCCCCAGCATTTT CASSQDLAAPQHF
- TRBJ2-7 TRBD1 TRBV7-9 TGTGCCAGCAGCCAGACACCCTGGACAGGGGACTTC CASSQTPWTGDF
- TRBJ1-6 - TRBV14 TGTGCCAGCAGCCTGCAGGGTAATTCACCCCTCCACTTT CASSLQGNSPLHF
- TRBJ1-5 TRBD1 TRBV7-8 TGTGCCAGCAGCGCAGGGACAGGGGCTAACAATCAGCCCCAGCATTTT CASSAGTGANNQPQHF
- TRBJ1-6 - TRBV25-1 TGTGCCAGCAGAAGAGACACTGATTCACCCCTCCACTTT CASRRDTDSPLHF
- TRBJ2-3 - TRBV27 TGTGCCAGCAGTTTTTGGGGCGGAACAGATACGCAGTATTTT CASSFWGGTDTQYF
- TRBJ2-5 - TRBV30 TGTGCCTGGAGTGATAGGGGGGGAGAGACCCAGTACTTC CAWSDRGGETQYF
few TRBJ1-5 - TRBV4-2 TGTGCCAGCAGCCAAGCCATCGACAGTTATAGCAATCAGCCCCAGCATTTT CASSQAIDSYSNQPQHF
- TRBJ1-4 TRBD1 TRBV19 TGTGCCAGTACCGCGTTGGGACAGGGGTGGCCTAATGAAAAACTGTTTTTT CASTALGQGWPNEKLFF
- TRBJ2-5 TRBD2 TRBV13 TGTGCCAGCAGCCCTACTTACGGCCTAGCGGGCCAAGAGACCCAGTACTTC CASSPTYGLAGQETQYF
- TRBJ2-7 - TRBV4-1 TGCGCCAGCAGCCCCCAAACGAGGGAAACTACCTACGAGCAGTACTTC CASSPQTRETTYEQYF
- TRBJ2-3 - TRBV6-5 TGTGCCAGCAGTTACGATCGGGGGTGGGCAGATACGCAGTATTTT CASSYDRGWADTQYF
- TRBJ2-7 TRBD1 TRBV15 TGTGCCACCAGCCGAAACAGGGGGCCCTACGAGCAGTACTTC CATSRNRGPYEQYF
- TRBJ2-3 - TRBV4-3 TGCGCCAGCAGCCAAGCATGGTCCTCGGACGGGAGAACCACAGATACGCAGTATTTT CASSQAWSSDGRTTDTQYF
- TRBJ1-1 TRBD1 TRBV6-1 TGTGCCAGCAGTGGACAGGACAGGGCCGGGGCGAACACTGAAGCTTTCTTT CASSGQDRAGANTEAFF